The rows below give T cell receptor beta chains drawn from one sample of a study of blood T cells in healthy people across ages. Each CDR3 protein is one row after TCRdb ran MiXCR on the 5' RACE reads. Of fewer than 2,000,000 distinct CDR3 sequences listed, roughly 30% were seen once; the top ten hold about 11%. The sample consisted of blood. These receptors were obtained from a woman aged 25-40 years in good health. The CDR3 runs from the conserved cysteine through the conserved F or W. Each record gives: J gene, D gene, V gene, CDR3 protein. D genes are given only for firm matches.

>TRBJ2-5|-|TRBV24-1
CATSDSGPRWQTQYF
>TRBJ2-7|TRBD2|TRBV20-1
CSAINLAGPARDEQYF
>TRBJ2-5|-|TRBV6-5
CASSYRGGGETQYF
>TRBJ2-5|-|TRBV30
CAWSAAGGVGQETQYF
>TRBJ1-6|TRBD1|TRBV7-9
CASSAGTGTNSPLHF
>TRBJ2-1|TRBD2|TRBV7-2
CACSLVAGTYSYNEQFF
>TRBJ1-1|-|TRBV6-1
CASSGYRDSGYEAFF
>-|TRBD2|TRBV6-1
CASSARTSGGIYEQYF
>TRBJ2-1|-|TRBV5-1
CASSEVGYSYNEQFF
>TRBJ2-5|TRBD2|TRBV5-1
CASSSGTSGPETQYF
>TRBJ1-2|-|TRBV30
CAWTDSYGYTF
>TRBJ2-3|-|TRBV20-1
CSADTNGERASTDTQYF
>TRBJ2-1|TRBD2|TRBV6-6
CASSYWLAAGDGQFF
>TRBJ2-3|TRBD1|TRBV9
CASSLRQGPPLIDTQYF
>TRBJ1-2|-|TRBV9
CASSGGLIANYGYTF
>TRBJ1-4|-|TRBV20-1
CSAPNWGGGEKLFF
>TRBJ2-7|TRBD2|TRBV7-9
CASSFRREGKEQYF
>TRBJ2-3|-|TRBV18
CASSTSSSTDTQYF
>TRBJ1-2|-|TRBV6-6
CASSSHAGGSLYGYTF
>TRBJ2-3|-|TRBV12-3/TRBV12-4
CASKPGEPTDTQYF
>TRBJ2-6|TRBD1|TRBV28
CASSWDRRSSGANVLTF
>TRBJ2-7|-|TRBV28
CASQAAMASYEQYF
>TRBJ2-2|TRBD2|TRBV7-6
CATSLAGFSGELFF
>TRBJ2-5|-|TRBV20-1
CSAREAFIETQYF
>TRBJ2-5|TRBD2|TRBV4-1
CASSQVTSGAPYQETQYF
>TRBJ2-1|TRBD2|TRBV6-2/TRBV6-3
CASSYTGGIYNGQFF
>-|TRBD1|TRBV7-8
CASILQGTGSGGSYNEQYF
>TRBJ1-1|-|TRBV4-1
CASSQDTMTQRRLNTEAFF
>TRBJ1-6|TRBD1|TRBV5-1
CASSLRDSFNSPLHF
>TRBJ2-3|-|TRBV9
CASTPNVLTDTQYF
>TRBJ1-2|-|TRBV4-2
CASSQETGPDGYTF
>TRBJ2-1|-|TRBV20-1
CSAGDWREATYNEQFF
>-|-|TRBV27
CASSFHNRVYEQYF
>TRBJ2-7|TRBD2|TRBV4-2
CASSPSVAGGSHEQYF
>TRBJ2-7|TRBD2|TRBV20-1
CSTITGTSAYEQYF
>TRBJ2-5|-|TRBV5-1
CASSKQGQETQYF
>TRBJ2-3|-|TRBV10-3
CAISETEDRNTDTQYF
>TRBJ2-7|TRBD1|TRBV28
CASRSGTAAYEQYF
>TRBJ2-7|TRBD2|TRBV5-1
CASSPPGGWDYEQYF
>TRBJ2-3|TRBD2|TRBV2
CASRAAGGRTDTQYF
>TRBJ1-6|TRBD1|TRBV2
CASNQPGQGSPLHF
>TRBJ2-5|TRBD2|TRBV2
CASRDGLAGKETQYF
>-|-|TRBV27
CASSLFGAMGVSSYEQYF
>TRBJ2-6|-|TRBV5-1
CASSSPLSGANVLTF
>TRBJ2-3|-|TRBV5-1
CASRRIPGGITDTQYF
>TRBJ2-7|TRBD1|TRBV20-1
CSAPGDPGQGISYEQYF
>TRBJ1-2|-|TRBV4-1
CASSQGAGLSYGYTF
>TRBJ1-2|TRBD1|TRBV28
CASTEGQGTYGYTF
>TRBJ2-2|-|TRBV4-2
CASSQGTGKNTGELFF
>TRBJ2-3|TRBD1|TRBV29-1
CSAILRTGAPDTQYF
>TRBJ2-1|TRBD2|TRBV2
CASSMGLAGAGEQFF
>TRBJ1-2|-|TRBV20-1
CSAREGTLSNYGYTF
>TRBJ2-1|-|TRBV10-3
CAISRNNEQFF
>TRBJ1-2|TRBD1|TRBV27
CASSLAGGQGAQTF